This TCR beta chain was identified in a study of blood T cell repertoires in COVID-19. Method: immunoSEQ multiplex PCR; TCRdb's copy keeps in-frame clones and lacks some. This sample has 250,000 or so clones, with roughly nine tenths found just once. V was clipped by 6 bases and J by 14 bases; unmatched bases: 16. This CDR3 has 15 amino acids. The germline gives CDR1 SEHNR, CDR2 FQNEAQ (reference sequence). This sequence originates from a human donor in a cohort exposed to, infected with or recovered from COVID-19 (not recorded which). The donor label of this sample is uncertain. Specimen: PBMCs or T cells enriched from blood (not recorded which). The chain links TRBV7-9 to TRBJ1-6, with 7 positions matching TRBD1. The CDR3 DNA is TGTGCCAGCAGTCCAATGGGACAGTTGGGTATGGCCCTCCACTTT. It translates to CASSPMGQLGMALHF.